This is a list of T cell receptor beta chains from one sample in a study of T cell responses to AZD1222 COVID-19 vaccine. Here immunoSEQ multiplex PCR was the method, and the copy in TCRdb shows in-frame clones only, minus some. The sample holds some 150,000 clones; almost 95% are singletons and the top ten take around 3.5%. The source was peripheral blood, collected 28 days after the second AZD1222 dose. The receptors stem from an adult who received the AZD1222 COVID-19 vaccine. The CDR3 runs from the conserved cysteine through the conserved F or W. The order of the fields is D gene, clone size, J gene, V gene, CDR3 length, CDR3 protein, CDR3 DNA. The D gene is left open where the match is weak. Clone size is shown for a subset of rows, as once, few, many or a class of expanded clone.

d_gene: -; abundance: -; j_gene: TRBJ2-3; v_gene: TRBV19; len: 13; CDR3aa: CASGLLGTDTQYF; CDR3nt: TGTGCCAGCGGACTACTAGGGACAGATACGCAGTATTTT
d_gene: -; abundance: -; j_gene: TRBJ1-2; v_gene: TRBV9; len: 12; CDR3aa: CASRGGDYGYTF; CDR3nt: TGTGCCAGCAGGGGAGGGGACTATGGCTACACCTTC
d_gene: TRBD1; abundance: -; j_gene: TRBJ1-4; v_gene: TRBV4-2; len: 22; CDR3aa: CASSQVIQNRDRGPPRGEKLFF; CDR3nt: TGTGCCAGCAGCCAAGTTATTCAAAACCGGGACAGGGGACCCCCTAGGGGTGAAAAACTGTTTTTT
d_gene: TRBD1; abundance: -; j_gene: TRBJ1-1; v_gene: TRBV5-1; len: 13; CDR3aa: CAVRGQGTTEAFF; CDR3nt: TGCGCCGTCAGGGGACAGGGTACGACTGAAGCTTTCTTT
d_gene: -; abundance: -; j_gene: TRBJ2-2; v_gene: TRBV6-6; len: 13; CDR3aa: CASNAPDTGELFF; CDR3nt: TGTGCCAGCAACGCCCCGGACACCGGGGAGCTGTTTTTT
d_gene: -; abundance: -; j_gene: TRBJ1-1; v_gene: TRBV4-1; len: 13; CDR3aa: CASSQWVNTEAFF; CDR3nt: TGCGCCAGCAGCCAGTGGGTGAACACTGAAGCTTTCTTT
d_gene: -; abundance: -; j_gene: TRBJ1-2; v_gene: TRBV28; len: 14; CDR3aa: CASSFKGRPDGYTF; CDR3nt: TGTGCCAGCAGTTTCAAAGGGCGACCTGATGGCTACACCTTC
d_gene: -; abundance: -; j_gene: TRBJ1-6; v_gene: TRBV5-8; len: 13; CDR3aa: CASSLVGNSPLHF; CDR3nt: TGTGCCAGCAGCTTGGTCGGCAATTCACCCCTCCACTTT
d_gene: -; abundance: -; j_gene: TRBJ1-4; v_gene: TRBV9; len: 14; CDR3aa: CASSVESLGEKLFF; CDR3nt: TGTGCCAGCAGCGTAGAATCATTGGGCGAAAAACTGTTTTTT
d_gene: -; abundance: once; j_gene: TRBJ1-2; v_gene: TRBV6-2/TRBV6-3; len: 13; CDR3aa: CASSYVTTYGYTF; CDR3nt: TGTGCCAGCAGTTACGTGACCACCTATGGCTACACCTTC
d_gene: TRBD1; abundance: -; j_gene: TRBJ2-1; v_gene: TRBV12-3/TRBV12-4; len: 13; CDR3aa: CAGSLDRYNEQFF; CDR3nt: TGTGCCGGCAGTTTGGACAGGTACAATGAGCAGTTCTTC
d_gene: TRBD2; abundance: once; j_gene: TRBJ2-1; v_gene: TRBV15; len: 15; CDR3aa: CATQGGAGDTDEQFF; CDR3nt: TGTGCCACCCAGGGTGGGGCGGGAGATACGGATGAGCAGTTCTTC
d_gene: -; abundance: -; j_gene: TRBJ1-3; v_gene: TRBV19; len: 14; CDR3aa: CASRLPSSGNTIYF; CDR3nt: TGTGCCAGTAGATTGCCGAGCTCTGGAAACACCATATATTTT